This TCR beta chain was sequenced during a study of vaccination effects on CD4 cells after COVID-19. Generated by immunoSEQ multiplex PCR, the TCRdb table keeps only in-frame clones and is missing some. The sample contains approximately 30,000 clones, roughly two thirds of which appear only once. Study outcomes and limitations: After vaccination of healthy people, only 1 of 255 vaccine-induced clones cross-reacted with common cold coronaviruses.

Expansion of antigen-specific CD4+ T cells with viral peptide pools was carried out by the ViraFEST assay before sequencing. Subsequent to ten to eleven days of culture, CD4+ T cells were isolated. Nucleocapsid antibody tests were negative, and the vaccine recipients had no prior SARS-CoV-2 infection. In the cultures, half the medium was exchanged for IL-2 medium on days 3 and 7. As to this clone: The antigen remains undetermined.

Germline values: CDR1 SQVTM, CDR2 ANQGSEA. The V and J ends lost 8 bases and 6 bases respectively, with 19 bases between them. The CDR3 covers 13 residues. The genes are TRBV29-1 and TRBJ1-2; TRBD1 might be the D (5 bases). This TCR was recovered from a human donor who received a COVID-19 vaccine. Material: CD4+ T cells from PBMCs cultured with SARS-CoV-2 spike peptides, obtained before COVID-19 vaccination. The CDR3 spells CSHSPDSADGYTF. The CDR3, as DNA: TGCAGCCACTCCCCTGACAGTGCGGATGGCTACACCTTC.